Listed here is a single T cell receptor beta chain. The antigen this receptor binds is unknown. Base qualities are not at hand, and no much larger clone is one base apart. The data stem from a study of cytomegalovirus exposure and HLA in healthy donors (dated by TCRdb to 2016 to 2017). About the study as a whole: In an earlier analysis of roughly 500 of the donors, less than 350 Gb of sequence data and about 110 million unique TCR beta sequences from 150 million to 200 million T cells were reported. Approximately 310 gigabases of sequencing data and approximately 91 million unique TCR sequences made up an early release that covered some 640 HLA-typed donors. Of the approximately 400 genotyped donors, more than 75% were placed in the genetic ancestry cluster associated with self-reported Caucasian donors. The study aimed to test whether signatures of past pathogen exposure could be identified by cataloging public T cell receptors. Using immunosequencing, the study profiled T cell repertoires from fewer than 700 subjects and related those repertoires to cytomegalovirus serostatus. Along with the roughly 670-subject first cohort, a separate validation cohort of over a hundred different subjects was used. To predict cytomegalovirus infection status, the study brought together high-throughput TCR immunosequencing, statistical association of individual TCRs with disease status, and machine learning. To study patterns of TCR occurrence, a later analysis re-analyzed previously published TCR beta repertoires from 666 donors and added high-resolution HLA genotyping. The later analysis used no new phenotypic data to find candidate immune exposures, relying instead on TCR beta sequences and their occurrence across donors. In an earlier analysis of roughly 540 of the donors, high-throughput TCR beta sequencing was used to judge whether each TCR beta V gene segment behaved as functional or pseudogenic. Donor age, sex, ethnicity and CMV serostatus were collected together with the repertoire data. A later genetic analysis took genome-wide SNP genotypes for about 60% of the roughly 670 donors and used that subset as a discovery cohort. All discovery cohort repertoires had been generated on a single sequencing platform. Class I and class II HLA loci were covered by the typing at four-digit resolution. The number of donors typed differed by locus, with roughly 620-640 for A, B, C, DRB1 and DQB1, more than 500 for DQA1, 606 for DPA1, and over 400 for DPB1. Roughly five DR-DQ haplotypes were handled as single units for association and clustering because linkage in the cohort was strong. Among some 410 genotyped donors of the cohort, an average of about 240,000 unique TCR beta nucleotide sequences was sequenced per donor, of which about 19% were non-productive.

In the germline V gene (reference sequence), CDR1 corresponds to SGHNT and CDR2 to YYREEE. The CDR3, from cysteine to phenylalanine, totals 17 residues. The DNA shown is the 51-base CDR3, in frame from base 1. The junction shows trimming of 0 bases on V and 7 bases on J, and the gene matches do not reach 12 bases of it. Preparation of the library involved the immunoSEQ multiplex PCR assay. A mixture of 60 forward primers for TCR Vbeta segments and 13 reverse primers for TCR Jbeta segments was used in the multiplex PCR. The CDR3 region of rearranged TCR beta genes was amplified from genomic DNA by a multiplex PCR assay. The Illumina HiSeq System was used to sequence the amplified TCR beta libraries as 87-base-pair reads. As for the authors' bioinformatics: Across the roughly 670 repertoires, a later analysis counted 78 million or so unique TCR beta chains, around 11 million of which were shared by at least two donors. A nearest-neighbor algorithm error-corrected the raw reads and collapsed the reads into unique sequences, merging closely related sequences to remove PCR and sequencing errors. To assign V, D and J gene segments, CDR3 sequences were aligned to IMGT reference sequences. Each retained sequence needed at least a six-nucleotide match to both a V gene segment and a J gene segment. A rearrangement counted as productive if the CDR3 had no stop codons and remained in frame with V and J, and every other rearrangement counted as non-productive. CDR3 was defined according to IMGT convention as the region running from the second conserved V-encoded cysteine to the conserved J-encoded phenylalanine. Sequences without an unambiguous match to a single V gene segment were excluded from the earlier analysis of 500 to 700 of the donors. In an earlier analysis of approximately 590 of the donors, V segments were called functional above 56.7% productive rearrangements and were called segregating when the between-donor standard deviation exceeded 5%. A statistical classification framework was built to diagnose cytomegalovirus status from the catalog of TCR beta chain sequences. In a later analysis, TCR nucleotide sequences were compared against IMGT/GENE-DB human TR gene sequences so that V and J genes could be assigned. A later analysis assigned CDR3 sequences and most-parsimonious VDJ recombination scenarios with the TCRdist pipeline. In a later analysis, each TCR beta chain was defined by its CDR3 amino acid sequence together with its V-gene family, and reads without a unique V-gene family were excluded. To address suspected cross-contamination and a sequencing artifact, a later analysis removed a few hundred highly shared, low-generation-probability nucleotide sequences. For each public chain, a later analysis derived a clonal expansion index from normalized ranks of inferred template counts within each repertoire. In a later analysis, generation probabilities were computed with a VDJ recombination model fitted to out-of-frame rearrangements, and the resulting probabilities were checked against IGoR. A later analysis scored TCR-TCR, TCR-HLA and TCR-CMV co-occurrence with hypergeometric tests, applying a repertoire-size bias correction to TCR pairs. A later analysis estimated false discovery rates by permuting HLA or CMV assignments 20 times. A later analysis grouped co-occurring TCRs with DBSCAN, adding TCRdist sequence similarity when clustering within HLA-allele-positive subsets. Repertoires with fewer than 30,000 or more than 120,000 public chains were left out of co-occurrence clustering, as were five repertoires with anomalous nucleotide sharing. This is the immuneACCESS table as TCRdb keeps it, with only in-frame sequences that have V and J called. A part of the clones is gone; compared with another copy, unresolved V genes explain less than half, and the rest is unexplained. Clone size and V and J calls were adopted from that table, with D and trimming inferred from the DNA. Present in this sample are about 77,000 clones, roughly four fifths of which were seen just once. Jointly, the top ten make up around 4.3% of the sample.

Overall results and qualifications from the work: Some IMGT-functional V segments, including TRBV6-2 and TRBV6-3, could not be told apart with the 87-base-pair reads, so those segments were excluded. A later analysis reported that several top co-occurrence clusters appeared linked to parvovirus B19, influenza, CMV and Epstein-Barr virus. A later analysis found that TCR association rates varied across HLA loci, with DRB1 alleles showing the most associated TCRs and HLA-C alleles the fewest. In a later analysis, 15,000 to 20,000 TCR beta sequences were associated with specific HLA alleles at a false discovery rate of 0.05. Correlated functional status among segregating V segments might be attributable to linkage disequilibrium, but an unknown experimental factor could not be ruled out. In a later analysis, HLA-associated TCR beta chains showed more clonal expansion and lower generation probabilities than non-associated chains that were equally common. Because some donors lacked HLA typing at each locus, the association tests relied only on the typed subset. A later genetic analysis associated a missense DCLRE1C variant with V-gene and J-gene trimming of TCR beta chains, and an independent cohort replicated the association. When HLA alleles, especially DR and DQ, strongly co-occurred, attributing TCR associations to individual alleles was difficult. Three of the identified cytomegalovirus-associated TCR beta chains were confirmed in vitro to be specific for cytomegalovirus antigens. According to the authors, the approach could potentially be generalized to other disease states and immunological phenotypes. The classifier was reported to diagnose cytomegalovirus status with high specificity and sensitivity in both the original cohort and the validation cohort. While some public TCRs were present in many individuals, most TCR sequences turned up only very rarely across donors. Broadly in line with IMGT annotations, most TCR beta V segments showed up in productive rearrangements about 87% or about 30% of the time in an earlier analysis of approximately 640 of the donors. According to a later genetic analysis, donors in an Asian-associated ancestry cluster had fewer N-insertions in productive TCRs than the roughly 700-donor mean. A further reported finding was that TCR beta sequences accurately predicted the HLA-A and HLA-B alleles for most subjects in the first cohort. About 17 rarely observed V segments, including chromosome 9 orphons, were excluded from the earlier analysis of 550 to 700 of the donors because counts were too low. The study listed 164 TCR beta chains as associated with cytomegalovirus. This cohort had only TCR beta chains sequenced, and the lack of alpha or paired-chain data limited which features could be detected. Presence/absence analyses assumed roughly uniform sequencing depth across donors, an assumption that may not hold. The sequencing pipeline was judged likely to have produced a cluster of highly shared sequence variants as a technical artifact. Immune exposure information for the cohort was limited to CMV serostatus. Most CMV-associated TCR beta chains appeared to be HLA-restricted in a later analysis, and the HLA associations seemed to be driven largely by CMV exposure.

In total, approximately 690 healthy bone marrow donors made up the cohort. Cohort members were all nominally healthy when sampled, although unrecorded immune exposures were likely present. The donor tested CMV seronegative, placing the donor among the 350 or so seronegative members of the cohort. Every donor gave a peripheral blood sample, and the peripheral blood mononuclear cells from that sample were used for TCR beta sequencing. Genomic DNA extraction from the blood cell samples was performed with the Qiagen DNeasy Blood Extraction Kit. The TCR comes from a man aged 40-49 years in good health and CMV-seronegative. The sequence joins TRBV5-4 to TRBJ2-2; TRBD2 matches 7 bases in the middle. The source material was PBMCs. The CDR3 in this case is CASSLAYGGTPFGELFF. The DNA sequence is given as TGTGCCAGCAGCTTGGCCTACGGGGGGACTCCCTTCGGGGAGCTGTTTTTT.